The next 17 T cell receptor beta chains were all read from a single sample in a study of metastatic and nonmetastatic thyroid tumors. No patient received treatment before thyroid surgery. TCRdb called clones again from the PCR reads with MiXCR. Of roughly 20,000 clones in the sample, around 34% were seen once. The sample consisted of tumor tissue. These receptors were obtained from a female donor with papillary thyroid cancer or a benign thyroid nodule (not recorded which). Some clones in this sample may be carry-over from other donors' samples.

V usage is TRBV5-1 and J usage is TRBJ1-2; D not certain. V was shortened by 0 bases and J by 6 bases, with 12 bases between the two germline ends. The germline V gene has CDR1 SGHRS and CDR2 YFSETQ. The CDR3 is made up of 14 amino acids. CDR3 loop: CASSLEFEADGYTF. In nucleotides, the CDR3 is TGCGCCAGCAGCTTGGAATTTGAGGCGGATGGCTACACCTTC.

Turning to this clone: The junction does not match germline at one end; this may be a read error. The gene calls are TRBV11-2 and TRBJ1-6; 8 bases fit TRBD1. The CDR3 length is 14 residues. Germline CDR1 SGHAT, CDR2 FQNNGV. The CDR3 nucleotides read TGTGCCAGCAGCTTAGGGGACAGGATCTCACCCCCCCACTTT. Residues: CASSLGDRISPPHF. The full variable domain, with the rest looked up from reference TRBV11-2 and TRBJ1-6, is EAGVAQSPRYKIIEKRQSVAFWCNPISGHATLYWYQQILGQGPKLLIQFQNNGVVDDSQLPKDRFSAERLKGVDSTLKIQPAKLEDSAVYLCASSLGDRISPPHFGNGTRLTVT.

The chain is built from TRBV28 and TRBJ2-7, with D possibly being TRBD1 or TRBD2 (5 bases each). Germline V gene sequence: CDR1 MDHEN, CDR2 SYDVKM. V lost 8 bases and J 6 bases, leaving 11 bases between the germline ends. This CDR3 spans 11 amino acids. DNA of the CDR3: TGTGCCAGCCAACGAGGGGTCGAGCAGTACTTC. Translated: CASQRGVEQYF.

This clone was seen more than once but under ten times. Here the CDR3 reads CASSSTTEVDTQYF. DNA for the CDR3: TGTGCCAGCAGCTCCACGACTGAAGTCGATACGCAGTATTTT. The V call is TRBV12-3 or TRBV12-4, the J call TRBJ2-3; D unresolved. V lost 6 bases to trimming and J lost 6 bases, with 16 bases between them. CDR3 length: 14 residues.

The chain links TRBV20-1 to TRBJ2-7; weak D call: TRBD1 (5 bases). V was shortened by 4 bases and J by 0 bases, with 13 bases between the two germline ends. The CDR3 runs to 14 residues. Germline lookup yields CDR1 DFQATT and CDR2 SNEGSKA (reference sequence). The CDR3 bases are TGCAGTGCTAAGAGACCAGGGATCTCCTACGAGCAGTACTTC. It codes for CSAKRPGISYEQYF.

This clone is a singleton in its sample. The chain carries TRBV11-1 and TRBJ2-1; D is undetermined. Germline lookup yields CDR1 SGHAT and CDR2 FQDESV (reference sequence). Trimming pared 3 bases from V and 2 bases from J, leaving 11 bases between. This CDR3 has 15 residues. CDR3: CASSFIPVPYNEQFF. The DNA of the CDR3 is TGTGCCAGCAGCTTTATCCCCGTACCCTACAATGAGCAGTTCTTC.

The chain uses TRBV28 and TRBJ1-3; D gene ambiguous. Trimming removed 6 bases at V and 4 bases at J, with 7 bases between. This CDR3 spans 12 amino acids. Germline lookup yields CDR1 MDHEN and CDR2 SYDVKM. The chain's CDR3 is CASSTNGNTIYF. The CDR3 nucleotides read TGTGCCAGCAGCACGAACGGAAACACCATATATTTT.

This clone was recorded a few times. The CDR3 sequence: CASSEAKGQATDTDTQYF. Here the CDR3 DNA reads TGTGCCAGCAGTGAAGCGAAGGGACAGGCGACTGACACAGATACGCAGTATTTT. The chain joins TRBV6-1 to TRBJ2-3, with 8 bases matching TRBD1. The V gene end was trimmed by 0 bases and the J gene end by 2 bases; junction bases not matched to a gene: 10. The CDR3 has 18 residues. Germline V gives CDR1 MNHNS, CDR2 SASEGT.

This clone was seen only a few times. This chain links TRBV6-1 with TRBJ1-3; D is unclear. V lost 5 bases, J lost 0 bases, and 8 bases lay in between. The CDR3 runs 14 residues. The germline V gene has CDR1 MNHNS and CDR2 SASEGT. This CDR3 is CASSPLGSGNTIYF. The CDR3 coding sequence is TGTGCCAGCAGTCCTCTGGGCTCTGGAAACACCATATATTTT.

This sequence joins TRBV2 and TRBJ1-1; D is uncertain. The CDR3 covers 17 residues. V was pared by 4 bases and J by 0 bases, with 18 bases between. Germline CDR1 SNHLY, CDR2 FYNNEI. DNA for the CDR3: TGTGCCAGCAGTGTAGCGACACTCGGAGACCTGAACACTGAAGCTTTCTTT. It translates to CASSVATLGDLNTEAFF.

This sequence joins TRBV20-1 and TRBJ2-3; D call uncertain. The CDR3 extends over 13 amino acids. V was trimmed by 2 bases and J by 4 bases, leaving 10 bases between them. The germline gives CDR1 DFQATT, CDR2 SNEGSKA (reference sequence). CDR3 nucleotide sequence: TGCAGTGCTAGACTTGTTCGCGCAGATACGCAGTATTTT. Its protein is CSARLVRADTQYF.

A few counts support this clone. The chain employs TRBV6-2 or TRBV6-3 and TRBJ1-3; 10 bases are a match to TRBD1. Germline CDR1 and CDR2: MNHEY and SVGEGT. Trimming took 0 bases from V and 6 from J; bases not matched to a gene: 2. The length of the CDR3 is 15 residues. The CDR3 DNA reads TGTGCCAGCAGTTACTCAGGACAGGGGGTAAACACCATATATTTT. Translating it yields CASSYSGQGVNTIYF.

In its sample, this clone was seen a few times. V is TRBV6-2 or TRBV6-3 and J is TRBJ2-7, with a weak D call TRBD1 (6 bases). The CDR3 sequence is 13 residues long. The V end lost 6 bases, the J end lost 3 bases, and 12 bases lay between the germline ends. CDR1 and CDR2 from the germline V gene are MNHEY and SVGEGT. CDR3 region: CASRREQGYEQYF. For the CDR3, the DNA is TGTGCCAGCAGACGCGAACAGGGCTACGAGCAGTACTTC.

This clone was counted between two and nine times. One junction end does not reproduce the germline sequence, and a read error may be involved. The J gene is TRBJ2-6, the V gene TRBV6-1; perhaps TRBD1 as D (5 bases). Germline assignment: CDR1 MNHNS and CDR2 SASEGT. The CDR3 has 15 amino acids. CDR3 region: CASSEGQSGANVLNF. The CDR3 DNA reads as TGTGCCAGCAGTGAAGGGCAGTCTGGGGCCAACGTCCTGAATTTC.

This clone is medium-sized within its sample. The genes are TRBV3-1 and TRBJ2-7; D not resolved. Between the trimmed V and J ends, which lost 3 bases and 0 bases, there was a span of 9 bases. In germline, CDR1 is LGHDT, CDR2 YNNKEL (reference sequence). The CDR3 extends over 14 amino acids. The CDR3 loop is CASSQELSSYEQYF. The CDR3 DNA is TGTGCCAGCAGCCAGGAACTGAGCTCCTACGAGCAGTACTTC.

The CDR3 DNA sequence: TGTGCCAGTAGTCCTACAGGGAGGGCCGGGGAGCTGTTTTTT. This gives the protein CASSPTGRAGELFF. The rearrangement joins TRBV19 to TRBJ2-2; possible D gene TRBD2, 7 bases. Between the trimmed V and J ends, which lost 5 bases and 6 bases, there was a span of 13 bases. The CDR3 loop spans 14 amino acids. Germline CDR1 LNHDA, CDR2 SQIVND (reference sequence).

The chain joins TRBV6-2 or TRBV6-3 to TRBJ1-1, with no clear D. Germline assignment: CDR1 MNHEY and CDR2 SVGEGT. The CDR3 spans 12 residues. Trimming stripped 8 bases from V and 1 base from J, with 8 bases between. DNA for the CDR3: TGTGCCAGCGCCCAATGGAACACTGAAGCTTTCTTT. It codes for CASAQWNTEAFF.